In this sample, the clone carrying this T cell receptor (beta chain) turned up a few times. Its specificity is not known. The sample holds other DNA sequences that translate to the same CDR3. CDR1 is SGHTA, CDR2 FQGNSA, per germline. V was cut by 5 bases and J by 2 bases, with 13 bases left in between. The CDR3 sequence is 14 residues long. This sample was included in a study of cytomegalovirus exposure and HLA in healthy donors. Vbeta (60) and Jbeta (13) primers were used in the PCR. Methods used by the authors: Later analysis identified approximately 80 million unique TCR beta chains, around 10 million shared. Profiled with immunoSEQ multiplex PCR; TCRdb holds only in-frame clones, not every one. V, J and clone size are those of that table, while D and trimming were read from the DNA. The sample holds around 250,000 clones; approximately 91% are singletons and the top ten take about 1.7%. Broader study findings: DRB1 had the most TCR associations and HLA-C the fewest, a later analysis found, with rates varying by HLA locus.

This chain links TRBV7-2 with TRBJ2-7, with D perhaps matching TRBD1 (6 bases). Sequencing input: PBMCs. The sequence was collected from a girl aged 2 to 9 in good health and CMV-seronegative. The DNA of the CDR3 is TGTGCCAGCAGCCCGCCTGGGGGCACCTACGAGCAGTACTTC. It specifies CASSPPGGTYEQYF.